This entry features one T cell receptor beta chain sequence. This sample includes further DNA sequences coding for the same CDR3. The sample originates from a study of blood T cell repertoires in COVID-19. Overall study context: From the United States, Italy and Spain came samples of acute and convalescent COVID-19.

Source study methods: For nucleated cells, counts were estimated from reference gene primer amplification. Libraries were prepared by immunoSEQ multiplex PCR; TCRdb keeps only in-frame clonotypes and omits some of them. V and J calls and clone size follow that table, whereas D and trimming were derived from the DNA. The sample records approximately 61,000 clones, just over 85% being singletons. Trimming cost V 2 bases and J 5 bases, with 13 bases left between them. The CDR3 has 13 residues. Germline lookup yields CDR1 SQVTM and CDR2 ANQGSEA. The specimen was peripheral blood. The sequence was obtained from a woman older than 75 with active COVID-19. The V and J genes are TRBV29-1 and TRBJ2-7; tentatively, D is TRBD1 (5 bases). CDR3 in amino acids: CSVETDRGHEQYF. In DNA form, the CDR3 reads TGCAGCGTTGAAACGGATAGGGGCCACGAGCAGTACTTC.